A selection of T cell receptor beta chains follows, all from one sample in a study of cytotoxic CD8 clonotypes in ibrutinib-treated CLL. The assay was immunoSEQ multiplex PCR, and TCRdb's table has in-frame clones only and misses some. The data show over 95,000 clones, 58% seen once. The source material was PBMCs, sampled after 24 months of ibrutinib treatment. These receptors originate from a human donor with chronic lymphocytic leukemia. Both conserved end residues are trimmed from each CDR3. Fields, in order: CDR3 length, J gene, V gene, CDR3 protein.

len: 12
j_gene: TRBJ2-7
v_gene: TRBV5-5
CDR3aa: ASSLDREVSEQY

len: 13
j_gene: TRBJ2-7
v_gene: TRBV19
CDR3aa: ASSAWDSKTYEQY

len: 15
j_gene: TRBJ2-5
v_gene: TRBV5-6
CDR3aa: ASSSLRQGQFVGTQY

len: 13
j_gene: TRBJ1-6
v_gene: TRBV10-2
CDR3aa: ASRGAGGGNSPLH

len: 11
j_gene: TRBJ2-2
v_gene: TRBV27
CDR3aa: ASSLKNTGELF

len: 16
j_gene: TRBJ2-3
v_gene: TRBV12-5
CDR3aa: ASGLGTSGGSSTDTQY

len: 11
j_gene: TRBJ1-1
v_gene: TRBV27
CDR3aa: ASTPSGRTEAF

len: 12
j_gene: TRBJ2-5
v_gene: TRBV7-2
CDR3aa: ASSTGGSVETQY

len: 12
j_gene: TRBJ1-6
v_gene: TRBV12-5
CDR3aa: ASGLRRWRSPLH

len: 12
j_gene: TRBJ1-1
v_gene: TRBV18
CDR3aa: ASSPDRGWTEAF

len: 10
j_gene: TRBJ1-6
v_gene: TRBV30
CDR3aa: AWSQGVSPLH

len: 13
j_gene: TRBJ2-3
v_gene: TRBV13
CDR3aa: ASSLGLARSDTQY

len: 13
j_gene: TRBJ2-7
v_gene: TRBV27
CDR3aa: ASSPGTGSSYEQY

len: 12
j_gene: TRBJ1-6
v_gene: TRBV25-1
CDR3aa: ASSESQARNSLH

len: 9
j_gene: TRBJ1-1
v_gene: TRBV29-1
CDR3aa: SGRLDTEAF

len: 13
j_gene: TRBJ2-3
v_gene: TRBV28
CDR3aa: ASGWDGSSTDTQY

len: 14
j_gene: TRBJ1-6
v_gene: TRBV9
CDR3aa: ASSVRDRVHNSPLH

len: 9
j_gene: TRBJ2-5
v_gene: TRBV6-5
CDR3aa: ASSSGETQY

len: 13
j_gene: TRBJ1-6
v_gene: TRBV4-2
CDR3aa: ASSQEQGNNSPLH

len: 10
j_gene: TRBJ2-5
v_gene: TRBV11-1
CDR3aa: ASSLRKETQY

len: 13
j_gene: TRBJ1-2
v_gene: TRBV5-1
CDR3aa: ASSLDRWTGGGYT

len: 13
j_gene: TRBJ2-1
v_gene: TRBV30
CDR3aa: AWSVGTAATNEQF

len: 13
j_gene: TRBJ2-3
v_gene: TRBV9
CDR3aa: ASSAQGTSTDTQY

len: 12
j_gene: TRBJ1-4
v_gene: TRBV5-1
CDR3aa: ASSVEGGNEKLF

len: 13
j_gene: TRBJ1-1
v_gene: TRBV18
CDR3aa: ASSPSDSFNTEAF

len: 15
j_gene: TRBJ2-7
v_gene: TRBV4-2
CDR3aa: ASSQDRGTSPIYEQY

len: 14
j_gene: TRBJ2-7
v_gene: TRBV21-1
CDR3aa: ASNHNTGTGDHEQY

len: 12
j_gene: TRBJ2-2
v_gene: TRBV6-1
CDR3aa: ASSETSYTGELF

len: 12
j_gene: TRBJ2-2
v_gene: TRBV7-3
CDR3aa: ASSLQAATGELF

len: 10
j_gene: TRBJ2-7
v_gene: TRBV9
CDR3aa: ASSVGQGAQY

len: 15
j_gene: TRBJ1-2
v_gene: TRBV4-2
CDR3aa: ASSPSFGGLGNYGYT

len: 12
j_gene: TRBJ2-7
v_gene: TRBV10-1
CDR3aa: ASREGQGPYEQY

len: 12
j_gene: TRBJ2-5
v_gene: TRBV6-6
CDR3aa: ASRPHGPQETQY

len: 14
j_gene: TRBJ2-2
v_gene: TRBV7-6
CDR3aa: ASSFTYGPGTGELF

len: 12
j_gene: TRBJ2-7
v_gene: TRBV30
CDR3aa: AWSPQFRTNEQY

len: 14
j_gene: TRBJ1-1
v_gene: TRBV5-8
CDR3aa: ASSLTPMGVLTEAF

len: 12
j_gene: TRBJ1-2
v_gene: TRBV5-6
CDR3aa: ASSLAPRDYGYT

len: 11
j_gene: TRBJ2-7
v_gene: TRBV30
CDR3aa: AWSPRAWGEQY

len: 11
j_gene: TRBJ1-2
v_gene: TRBV7-9
CDR3aa: ASSRGQEDGYT

len: 11
j_gene: TRBJ2-5
v_gene: TRBV9
CDR3aa: ASIAGGPETQY